The rows below give T cell receptor beta chains drawn from one sample of a study of regulatory T cells in long-lasting Graves disease. TCRdb re-derived calls from the multiplex PCR reads in MiXCR, one entry per CDR3 protein. Here the sample spans hundreds of thousands of distinct CDR3 sequences, around 21% being singletons. The material was peripheral blood mononuclear cells (PBMCs), obtained when the disease was refractory, from a patient treated with antithyroid drugs. These TCRs come from a female donor with Graves disease. Each CDR3 is given with its conserved first and last residue. D genes are given only for firm matches. Some rows mark clone size as missing; the rest say once, few, many or name a class of expanded clone.

d_gene | j_gene | len | v_gene | abundance | CDR3aa | CDR3nt
. | TRBJ1-4 | 14 | TRBV7-9 | . | CASSLNRGYEKLFF | TGTGCCAGCAGCTTGAATAGGGGTTATGAAAAACTGTTTTTT
TRBD2 | TRBJ2-7 | 14 | TRBV30 | few | CAWSETTSGYEQYF | TGTGCCTGGAGTGAAACGACTAGCGGATACGAGCAGTACTTC
. | TRBJ2-1 | 15 | TRBV5-8 | . | CASIPRDMLYNEQFF | TGTGCCAGCATCCCTCGGGACATGCTTTACAATGAGCAGTTCTTC
. | TRBJ2-2 | 13 | TRBV12-3/TRBV12-4 | many | CASSLSGQGELFF | TGTGCCAGCAGTTTATCTGGGCAGGGGGAGCTGTTTTTT
. | TRBJ1-5 | 15 | TRBV28 | many | CASSLAIARNQPQHF | TGTGCCAGCAGCCTTGCCATAGCCCGCAATCAGCCCCAGCATTTT
TRBD2 | TRBJ2-7 | 16 | TRBV3-1 | few | CASSQEWTGGPYEQYF | TGTGCCAGCAGCCAAGAGTGGACGGGAGGGCCTTACGAGCAGTACTTC
. | TRBJ1-6 | 16 | TRBV20-1 | many | CSAKDSMSSYNSPLHF | TGCAGTGCTAAGGACAGCATGAGCTCCTATAATTCACCCCTCCACTTT
. | TRBJ2-5 | 13 | TRBV24-1 | many | CATSGVGGETQYF | TGTGCCACCAGTGGGGTAGGGGGAGAGACCCAGTACTTC
. | TRBJ2-3 | 13 | TRBV29-1 | . | CSEGWSSTDTQYF | TGCAGCGAGGGGTGGTCCAGCACAGATACGCAGTATTTT
. | TRBJ1-5 | 15 | TRBV27 | . | CASSPWTSSNQPHHF | TGTGCCAGCAGTCCCTGGACATCGAGCAATCAGCCCCATCATTTT
TRBD2 | TRBJ2-7 | 17 | TRBV6-5 | . | CASSYSRLSGRPYEQYF | TGTGCCAGCAGTTACTCGAGATTAAGCGGGAGACCCTACGAGCAGTACTTC
. | TRBJ1-5 | 13 | TRBV29-1 | . | CSVTGGGNQPQHF | TGCAGCGTGACGGGGGGAGGCAATCAGCCCCAGCATTTT
TRBD1 | TRBJ1-6 | 19 | TRBV6-2/TRBV6-3 | . | CASSYSFQTGESYNSPLHF | TGTGCCAGCAGTTACTCCTTCCAGACAGGGGAGTCCTATAATTCACCCCTCCACTTT
. | TRBJ2-1 | 15 | TRBV28 | . | CASSDPPDGYNEQFF | TGTGCCAGCAGTGATCCCCCAGACGGATACAATGAGCAGTTCTTC
. | TRBJ2-5 | 12 | TRBV6-2/TRBV6-3 | . | CASSYSSGTQYF | TGTGCCAGCAGTTACTCGTCAGGGACCCAGTACTTC
TRBD1 | TRBJ1-1 | 18 | TRBV5-6 | . | CASTHGPGQGLMNTEAFF | TGTGCCAGCACCCATGGCCCGGGACAGGGGCTCATGAACACTGAAGCTTTCTTT
. | TRBJ1-5 | 14 | TRBV18 | many | CASSASGRNQPQHF | TGTGCCAGCTCAGCGTCTGGACGCAATCAGCCCCAGCATTTT
. | TRBJ2-7 | 13 | TRBV27 | many | CASSFLGSYEQYF | TGTGCCAGCAGTTTTCTTGGGAGTTACGAGCAGTACTTC
. | TRBJ2-7 | 14 | TRBV2 | many | CASSEEPTYYEQYF | TGTGCCAGCAGTGAAGAGCCAACCTACTACGAGCAGTACTTC
. | TRBJ2-5 | 13 | TRBV27 | many | CASSSPPVETQYF | TGTGCCAGCAGCAGCCCGCCTGTTGAGACCCAGTACTTC
. | TRBJ1-3 | 14 | TRBV2 | many | CASDPGDSGNTIYF | TGTGCCTCCGACCCGGGAGACTCTGGAAACACCATATATTTT
TRBD1 | TRBJ1-2 | 15 | TRBV27 | many | CASSFGTDHLDGYTF | TGTGCCAGCAGTTTTGGGACAGATCACCTAGATGGCTACACCTTC
. | TRBJ1-1 | 14 | TRBV12-3/TRBV12-4 | many | CASSPGGFDTEAFF | TGTGCCAGCAGTCCGGGGGGATTTGACACTGAAGCTTTCTTT
. | TRBJ1-1 | 15 | TRBV10-3 | . | CAISPTGGSNTEAFF | TGTGCCATAAGCCCGACGGGGGGTTCGAACACTGAAGCTTTCTTT
. | TRBJ2-2 | 17 | TRBV24-1 | many | CATSDVWAGFRTGELFF | TGTGCCACCAGTGATGTTTGGGCAGGCTTCAGGACCGGGGAGCTGTTTTTT
. | TRBJ2-4 | 14 | TRBV20-1 | many | CSASPGLAKNIQYF | TGCAGTGCTAGTCCAGGCTTAGCCAAAAACATTCAGTACTTC
TRBD2 | TRBJ2-5 | 16 | TRBV6-5 | many | CASSYGLAGRGETQYF | TGTGCCAGCAGTTACGGACTAGCGGGAAGGGGGGAGACCCAGTACTTC
. | TRBJ2-7 | 13 | TRBV5-1 | few | CASSHSAAYEQYF | TGCGCCAGCAGCCACTCCGCGGCCTACGAGCAGTACTTC
. | TRBJ2-7 | 15 | TRBV20-1 | once | CSARDLVIGGYEQYF | TGCAGTGCTAGAGATCTGGTAATAGGGGGCTACGAGCAGTACTTC
. | TRBJ2-1 | 13 | TRBV5-8 | . | CASSFMDYNEQFF | TGTGCCAGCAGCTTTATGGACTACAATGAGCAGTTCTTC
. | TRBJ2-2 | 13 | TRBV7-2 | . | CASSYQLAGELFF | TGTGCCAGCAGCTACCAGTTGGCCGGGGAGCTGTTTTTT
TRBD1 | TRBJ2-7 | 17 | TRBV11-2 | many | CASSLVVRTGTIYEQYF | TGTGCCAGCAGCTTAGTAGTGAGGACAGGGACAATCTACGAGCAGTACTTC
. | TRBJ2-7 | 16 | TRBV6-2/TRBV6-3 | . | CASSSLGGPRSYEQYF | TGTGCCAGCAGTTCCCTCGGGGGGCCCAGGTCCTACGAGCAGTACTTC
TRBD1 | TRBJ2-3 | 12 | TRBV29-1 | many | CSVGQGGDTQYF | TGCAGCGTTGGACAGGGTGGAGATACGCAGTATTTT
. | TRBJ1-1 | 14 | TRBV6-1 | . | CASSAYGDDTEAFF | TGTGCCAGCAGCGCCTATGGGGATGACACTGAAGCTTTCTTT
TRBD2 | TRBJ2-1 | 15 | TRBV18 | once | CASSSTGGPYNEQFF | TGTGCCAGCTCCTCGACGGGAGGCCCTTACAATGAGCAGTTCTTC
. | TRBJ2-4 | 13 | TRBV5-6 | few | CASSPEGGNIQYF | TGTGCCAGCAGCCCGGAGGGGGGAAACATTCAGTACTTC
. | TRBJ2-4 | 16 | TRBV20-1 | . | CSARDSAPIAKNIQYF | TGCAGTGCTAGAGATTCGGCTCCTATAGCCAAAAACATTCAGTACTTC
TRBD2 | TRBJ2-7 | 15 | TRBV6-2/TRBV6-3 | . | CASSPFLAGDYEQYF | TGTGCCAGCAGCCCCTTTCTAGCGGGAGACTACGAGCAGTACTTC
TRBD1 | TRBJ2-5 | 14 | TRBV10-3 | few | CAISGGQIQETQYF | TGTGCCATCAGTGGGGGACAGATCCAAGAGACCCAGTACTTC
. | TRBJ2-4 | 15 | TRBV6-5 | many | CASSYSGLAKNIQYF | TGTGCCAGCAGTTACTCCGGGTTAGCCAAAAACATTCAGTACTTC
. | TRBJ1-1 | 13 | TRBV6-1 | many | CASNLGLNTEAFF | TGTGCCAGCAACCTGGGGTTGAACACTGAAGCTTTCTTT
. | TRBJ2-7 | 16 | TRBV6-1 | many | CASSVSITGSSYEQYF | TGTGCCAGCAGTGTCTCCATCACAGGGAGCTCCTACGAGCAGTACTTC
TRBD2 | TRBJ2-5 | 16 | TRBV20-1 | . | CSAGVTSGSMQETQYF | TGCAGTGCGGGGGTGACTAGCGGGAGTATGCAAGAGACCCAGTACTTC
TRBD2 | TRBJ2-7 | 15 | TRBV7-9 | . | CASSLTSGRAAEQYF | TGTGCCAGCAGCTTGACTAGCGGGAGGGCCGCCGAGCAGTACTTC
. | TRBJ2-7 | 16 | TRBV4-1 | few | CASSQDRYGGPQEQYF | TGCGCCAGCAGCCAAGATCGGTACGGAGGGCCCCAAGAGCAGTACTTC
. | TRBJ2-2 | 14 | TRBV2 | many | CASGADSNTGELFF | TGTGCCAGCGGCGCAGACTCGAACACCGGGGAGCTGTTTTTT
. | TRBJ1-3 | 15 | TRBV27 | many | CASSLSGGSGNTIYF | TGTGCCAGCAGTTTATCAGGGGGCTCTGGAAACACCATATATTTT
TRBD2 | TRBJ2-7 | 15 | TRBV28 | many | CASISSAGGSYEQYF | TGTGCCAGCATATCATCCGCGGGAGGATCCTACGAGCAGTACTTC
TRBD2 | TRBJ2-3 | 16 | TRBV7-2 | few | CASSLEDSGSVDTQYF | TGTGCCAGCAGCTTAGAGGATAGCGGGAGCGTGGATACGCAGTATTTT
TRBD2 | TRBJ2-2 | 14 | TRBV10-3 | . | CAGWGGTNTGELFF | TGTGCCGGCTGGGGAGGGACGAACACCGGGGAGCTGTTTTTT
TRBD1 | TRBJ2-1 | 15 | TRBV12-3/TRBV12-4 | . | CASLAGTGTYNEQFF | TGTGCCAGCCTCGCCGGGACAGGGACGTACAATGAGCAGTTCTTC
TRBD2 | TRBJ2-7 | 15 | TRBV5-1 | . | CASSLVAGDSYGQYF | TGCGCCAGCAGCTTGGTTGCGGGAGACTCCTACGGGCAGTACTTC
TRBD1 | TRBJ1-2 | 18 | TRBV27 | many | CASRRSRDRGRLWYGYTF | TGTGCCAGCAGACGATCCCGGGACAGGGGGCGCCTTTGGTATGGCTACACCTTC
. | TRBJ2-5 | 16 | TRBV7-6 | . | CASSLGTGMTQETQYF | TGTGCCAGCAGCTTAGGCACAGGGATGACCCAAGAGACCCAGTACTTC
TRBD1 | TRBJ2-7 | 14 | TRBV2 | . | CASKFGTGINEQYF | TGTGCCAGCAAATTTGGGACAGGGATAAACGAGCAGTACTTC
. | TRBJ2-6 | 13 | TRBV30 | . | CAWSIAGANVLTF | TGTGCCTGGAGTATAGCTGGGGCCAACGTCCTGACTTTC
TRBD2 | TRBJ2-2 | 14 | TRBV20-1 | . | CSATDGLAGLKLFF | TGCAGTGCGACGGACGGACTAGCGGGATTGAAGCTGTTTTTT
. | TRBJ1-1 | 13 | TRBV30 | few | CAWGVSYYTEAFF | TGTGCCTGGGGGGTGAGTTACTACACTGAAGCTTTCTTT
. | TRBJ1-4 | 16 | TRBV3-2 | many | CASSLGPGQENEKLFF | TGTGCCAGCAGCCTGGGACCGGGACAGGAGAATGAAAAACTGTTTTTT